These 10 T cell receptor beta chains were sequenced from one sample in a study of shared clonotypes between healthy human individuals. Naive CD8 cells lacked CD45RO and underwent positive selection for CCR7, leaving out terminally differentiated effector memory CD45RA+ cells. Clones were sequenced by immunoSEQ multiplex PCR, and TCRdb holds only the in-frame ones, with some missing. The repertoire holds 1.5 million to 2.5 million clones, with around 96% as singletons. The sample comprised naive CD8+ T cells sorted from blood. The receptors derive from a man aged 18 to 29 in good health.

V gene TRBV5-1 combines with J gene TRBJ2-3; tentatively, D is TRBD2 (6 bases). Trimming removed 3 bases from V and 0 bases from J, with 17 bases in between. In germline, CDR1 is SGHRS, CDR2 YFSETQ. This CDR3 is 17 amino acids long. The CDR3 coding sequence is TGCGCCAGCAGCTCAAAGGTAGCGGCGCCTAGCACAGATACGCAGTATTTT. The encoded protein is CASSSKVAAPSTDTQYF.

This sequence joins TRBV11-2 and TRBJ2-7, with 7 bases identical to TRBD1. The CDR3 length is 15 residues. The germline V gene has CDR1 SGHAT and CDR2 FQNNGV. Trimming cost V 4 bases and J 3 bases; bases outside gene matches: 9. CDR3 coding DNA: TGTGCCAGCAGCTACGGGACAGAGTTCTACTACGAGCAGTACTTC. Amino acid sequence: CASSYGTEFYYEQYF.

About this clone: The germline gene is not matched at one end of the junction; a read error may be the cause. V is TRBV7-7 and J is TRBJ2-5; D not certain. Germline V CDR1 and CDR2: SSHAT, FNYEAQ (reference sequence). CDR3 size: 13 residues. CDR3 protein: CASSLQGWETQYF. As DNA, the CDR3 is TGTGCTAGCAGCTTACAAGGATGGGAGACCCAGTACTTC.

The chain carries TRBV27 and TRBJ2-7; 10 bases align to TRBD2. The CDR3 totals 14 residues. The germline V gene encodes CDR1 MNHEY and CDR2 SMNVEV (reference sequence). Germline trimming cut 3 bases from V and 5 bases from J; bases unmatched to any gene: 4. The CDR3 reads CASSFLGLADEQYF. The CDR3 nucleotides read TGTGCCAGCAGTTTCCTCGGACTAGCGGACGAGCAGTACTTC.

V and J are TRBV29-1 and TRBJ2-5; 11 bases are shared with TRBD1. The CDR3 loop spans 15 amino acids. Germline-derived CDR1 and CDR2 are SQVTM and ANQGSEA. The ends lost 0 bases at V and 4 bases at J; junction bases unmatched: 4. The DNA for the CDR3 is TGCAGCGTTGAAGAGTGGGACAGGGGGGCAGAGACCCAGTACTTC. It yields the protein CSVEEWDRGAETQYF.

The table lists this clone with a count of one. The chain links TRBV6-1 to TRBJ1-5; weak D call: TRBD1 (6 bases). This CDR3 comprises 14 residues. Germline assignment: CDR1 MNHNS and CDR2 SASEGT. V shed 7 bases and J shed 3 bases, with 13 bases lying between them. The chain's CDR3 is CASTPGGNNQPQHF. Here the CDR3 DNA reads TGTGCCAGCACTCCGGGGGGCAACAATCAGCCCCAGCATTTT.

The chain recombines TRBV6-1 with TRBJ2-1; TRBD1 is a possible D gene (5 bases). The CDR3 consists of 12 residues. Per the germline V gene, CDR1 is MNHNS and CDR2 is SASEGT. Deletions cut 3 bases from V and 10 bases from J, with 10 bases between. The CDR3 is CASSDRGQEQFF. The CDR3 nucleotides are TGTGCCAGCAGTGATAGGGGTCAAGAGCAGTTCTTC.

This clone was observed once. The chain joins TRBV7-6 to TRBJ2-7; TRBD1 matches 9 bases. V shed 3 bases and J 7 bases; nucleotides not matched to a gene: 10. This CDR3 has 15 residues. Germline V lookup: CDR1 SGHVS, CDR2 FNYEAQ. The CDR3 spells CASSLGTGNSREQYF. In nucleotides, the CDR3 is TGTGCCAGCAGCTTGGGGACAGGGAATTCAAGGGAGCAGTACTTC.

The rearrangement links TRBV7-8 to TRBJ2-3; 11 nucleotides agree with TRBD2. The germline V gene has CDR1 SGHVS and CDR2 FQNEAQ. The trim removed 0 bases at V and 0 bases at J, leaving 5 bases unmatched. CDR3 length equals 18 residues. The CDR3 nucleotides read TGTGCCAGCAGCTTAGCGTTAGCGGGGGGGATTAGCACAGATACGCAGTATTTT. This gives the protein CASSLALAGGISTDTQYF.

This clone was observed a single time. The rearrangement uses TRBV9 and TRBJ2-2; D may be TRBD1 (6 bases). This CDR3 has 14 amino acids. CDR1 and CDR2 from the germline V gene are SGDLS and YYNGEE. Trimming left V 2 bases short and J 6 bases short, with 11 bases between. This CDR3 reads CASSVEQGSGELFF. CDR3 nucleotides: TGTGCCAGCAGCGTTGAACAGGGTTCCGGGGAGCTGTTTTTT.